This section outlines one T cell receptor beta chain sequence together with its context. There is no known antigen for this receptor. No much larger clone is present one base from it, and per-base qualities are unavailable. This record belongs to a study of OX40 agonist ivuxolimab in advanced cancers. In terms of the full investigation: Ivuxolimab was a fully human IgG2 agonistic monoclonal antibody targeting the costimulatory receptor OX40 (CD134). The purpose of peripheral TCRbeta sequencing was to test whether ivuxolimab changed TCR sequence diversity and led to clonal T-cell expansion. Partial responses occurred in three dose-escalation patients: two with cutaneous melanoma and one with hepatocellular carcinoma. Prior anti-PD-1, anti-PD-L1 or anti-CTLA-4 therapy was permitted, and about two fifths of dose-escalation patients had received checkpoint inhibitors. A male proportion of 75% to 85% and a mean age of approximately 60 years, ranging from 23 to 79, were recorded for the dose-escalation cohort. Of the roughly 50 dose-escalation patients, hepatocellular carcinoma was present in about 20, melanoma in approximately 15, renal cell carcinoma in 9 and head and neck cancer in 9. Intravenous ivuxolimab was administered to patients every 2 weeks at six dose levels: 0.01, 0.1, 0.3, 1.5, 3 and 10 mg/kg. The paper covers the monotherapy dose-escalation part of the phase I ivuxolimab trial, which included N of about 56 patients. The paper's findings and limits, for the study overall: On average, CD8+ T cells showed more expanded clones than CD4+ T cells after ivuxolimab. At doses from 0.1 to 3.0 mg/kg, clonal expansion was seen in both CD4+ and CD8+ blood T cells between baseline and week 6. Which antigens the clonally expanded peripheral T cells were specific for was not determined. Low levels of normalized T-cell clonal expansion were also seen in some patients who did not respond. In partial responders in the 0.1-3.0 mg/kg groups, normalized peripheral clonal expansion was found to be among the lowest, especially among CD8+ T cells.

Patients with a history of autoimmune disease or receiving systemic immunosuppression were excluded from the trial. Peripheral blood for TCR sequencing was collected from all dose cohorts at baseline, on cycle 4 day 1, and on cycle 7 day 1. The samples were drawn from a first-in-human, open-label, multicenter phase I dose-escalation trial of ivuxolimab. Adults with locally advanced or metastatic melanoma, renal cell, hepatocellular, or head and neck squamous cell carcinoma were enrolled in the trial. CD4+ and CD8+ T cells were sorted separately from peripheral blood before TCR sequencing. From the cysteine up to the phenylalanine, the CDR3 has a length of 17 residues. Only the CDR3 part of the read is kept: 51 bases, read in frame from the first base. To sequence the TCRbeta CDR3 region, genomic DNA was isolated from the sorted cells. The immunoSEQ Assay was used to sequence the TCRbeta CDR3 regions. Here the immuneACCESS table is served through TCRdb, limited to in-frame sequences with V and J called. Missing clones are a known gap in these copies; in checked studies unresolved V genes cover under half, and the rest lacks a known reason. The sample table lists roughly 40,000 clones, 89% of them with a count of one. Roughly a sixth of the sample is taken by the ten largest.

Sequenced material: CD4+ or CD8+ T cells sorted from blood, taken in a trial of the OX40 agonist ivuxolimab. This TCR was sampled from an adult with an advanced solid tumor such as melanoma, head and neck, liver or kidney cancer. The chain joins TRBV21-1 to TRBJ2-2; the table gives TRBD1 as D, unverified against the DNA. TRBV21-1 is designated a pseudogene. CDR3 sequence: CASSKYADRETTGELFF. The sequence in DNA is TGTGCCAGCAGCAAATACGCCGACAGGGAAACCACCGGGGAGCTGTTTTTT.